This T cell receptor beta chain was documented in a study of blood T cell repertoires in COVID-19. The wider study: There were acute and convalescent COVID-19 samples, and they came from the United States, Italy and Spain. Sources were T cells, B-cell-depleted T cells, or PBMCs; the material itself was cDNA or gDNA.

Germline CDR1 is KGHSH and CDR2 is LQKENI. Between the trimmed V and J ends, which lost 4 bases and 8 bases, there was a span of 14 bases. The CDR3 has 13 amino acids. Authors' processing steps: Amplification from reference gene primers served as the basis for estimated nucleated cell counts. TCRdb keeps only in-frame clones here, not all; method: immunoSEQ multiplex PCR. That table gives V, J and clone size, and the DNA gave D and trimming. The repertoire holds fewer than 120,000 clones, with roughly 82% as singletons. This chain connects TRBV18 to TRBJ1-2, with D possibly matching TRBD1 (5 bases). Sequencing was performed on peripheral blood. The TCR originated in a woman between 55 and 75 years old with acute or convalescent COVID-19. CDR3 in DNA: TGTGCCAGCTCACGATCGGGGGGGAACGGCTACACCTTC. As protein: CASSRSGGNGYTF. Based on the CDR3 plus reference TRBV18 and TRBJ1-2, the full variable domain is NAGVMQNPRHLVRRRGQEARLRCSPMKGHSHVYWYRQLPEEGLKFMVYLQKENIIDESGMPKERFSAEFPKEGPSILRIQQVVRGDSAAYFCASSRSGGNGYTFGSGTRLTVV.